The subject of this entry is one TCR beta chain. This sample was included in a study of blood T cell repertoires in COVID-19. Study in general: The analysed material was cDNA or gDNA that came from T cells, B-cell-depleted T cells, or PBMCs.

There are 16 residues in the CDR3. The germline CDR1 and CDR2 sequences are SGHRS and YFSETQ. V gave up 4 bases and J gave up 6 bases; unmatched junction bases: 7. Here immunoSEQ multiplex PCR was the method, and the copy in TCRdb shows in-frame clones only, minus some. The sample lists over 120,000 clones, about 77% seen once, with roughly 8.9% in the top ten. This chain joins TRBV5-1 and TRBJ2-1, with TRBD2 identical over 13 bases. The origin of this receptor is a woman aged 45-59 years with active or convalescent COVID-19. The sequencing sample was made of peripheral blood. DNA of the CDR3: TGCGCCAGCAGCACCAGGACTAGCGGGGGAACCAATGAGCAGTTCTTC. Encoded protein: CASSTRTSGGTNEQFF.